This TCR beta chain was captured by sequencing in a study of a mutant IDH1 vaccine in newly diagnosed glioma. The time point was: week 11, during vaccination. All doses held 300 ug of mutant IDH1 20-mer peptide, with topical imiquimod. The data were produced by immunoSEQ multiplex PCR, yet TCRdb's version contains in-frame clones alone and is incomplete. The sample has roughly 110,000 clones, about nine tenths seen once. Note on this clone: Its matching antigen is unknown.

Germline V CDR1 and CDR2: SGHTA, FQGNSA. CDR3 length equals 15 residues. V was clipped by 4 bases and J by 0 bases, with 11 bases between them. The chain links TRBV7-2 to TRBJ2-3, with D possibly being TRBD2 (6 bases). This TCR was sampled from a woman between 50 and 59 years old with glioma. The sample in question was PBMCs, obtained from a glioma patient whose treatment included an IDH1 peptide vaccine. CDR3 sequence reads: CASSSLANSTDTQYF. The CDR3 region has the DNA TGTGCCAGCAGCTCCCTAGCGAATAGCACAGATACGCAGTATTTT.